Following are 19 T cell receptor beta chains from one sample sequenced in a study of cytomegalovirus exposure and HLA in healthy donors. Amplification used 60 Vbeta primers and 13 Jbeta primers. The table came from immunoSEQ multiplex PCR; TCRdb's copy has only in-frame clones and leaves some out. Of some 120,000 clones in the sample, 76% were seen once. Sequencing was performed on PBMCs. The origin of the receptors is a man in his fifties in good health and CMV-seronegative.

As for this clone: A read error may account for a junction end that differs from germline. V is TRBV19 and J is TRBJ1-6; 7 nucleotides match TRBD1. CDR3 length equals 13 residues. CDR1 is LNHDA and CDR2 is SQIVND in the germline V gene (reference sequence). The CDR3 DNA reads TGTGCCAGTAGTATAAGTCGCCTGGGACAGATCCTGTTT. It translates to CASSISRLGQILF.

This clone has more than one count but fewer than ten. The chain couples TRBV5-7 to TRBJ2-5; TRBD1 agrees at 12 bases. TRBV5-7 carries the ORF label, with uncertain function. Losses at the gene ends were 10 bases for V and 5 bases for J; bases not matched to a gene: 21. The CDR3 is 18 amino acids. The CDR3, as DNA: TGTGCCCCCCAATTGGCCCGGGACAGGGGGCAGGGAGCGGAGACCCAGTACTTC. The encoded protein is CAPQLARDRGQGAETQYF.

The sample holds a few counts of this clone. Other DNA sequences in the sample encode the same CDR3. The J gene is TRBJ1-4, the V gene TRBV28; 7 bases align to TRBD1. Germline V gene data show CDR1 as MDHEN and CDR2 as SYDVKM. The CDR3 loop spans 12 amino acids. J gave up 7 bases and V 7 bases, and 3 bases lay outside the gene matches. The CDR3 here is CASKGAGEKLFF. In nucleotides, the CDR3 is TGTGCCAGCAAGGGGGCGGGTGAAAAACTGTTTTTT. Using reference TRBV28 and TRBJ1-4 for the parts outside the CDR3, the full variable domain is DVKVTQSSRYLVKRTGEKVFLECVQDMDHENMFWYRQDPGLGLRLIYFSYDVKMKEKGDIPEGYSVSREKKERFSLILESASTNQTSMYLCASKGAGEKLFFGSGTQLSVL.

The rearrangement links TRBV30 to TRBJ2-3; 8 bases map to TRBD2. The CDR3 runs to 15 residues. V was clipped by 0 bases and J by 1 base; unmatched bases: 3. The germline CDR1 and CDR2 sequences are GTSNPN and SVGIG (reference sequence). The DNA of the CDR3 is TGTGCCTGGAGTGTCCTAGCGGGCCGCACAGATACGCAGTATTTT. Encoded protein: CAWSVLAGRTDTQYF.

The CDR3 DNA is TGTGCCAGCAGCTCCACCGGAGATACGCAGTATTTT. Its protein is CASSSTGDTQYF. The V call is TRBV13, the J call TRBJ2-3; D ambiguous. V was shortened by 4 bases and J by 5 bases, with 7 bases between the two germline ends. This CDR3 is 12 amino acids long. The V gene's germline CDR1 is PRHDT and CDR2 FYEKMQ (reference sequence).

This clone was picked up a small number of times. This rearrangement joins TRBV7-9 to TRBJ1-1; D gene ambiguous. Germline V gene sequence: CDR1 SEHNR, CDR2 FQNEAQ (reference sequence). Between the trimmed V and J ends, which lost 5 bases and 1 base, there was a span of 11 bases. The CDR3 is made up of 14 amino acids. The CDR3 spells CASSPIDWNTEAFF. The CDR3, as DNA: TGTGCCAGCAGCCCAATCGACTGGAACACTGAAGCTTTCTTT.

The genes are TRBV9 and TRBJ1-2; the match to TRBD1 covers 7 bases. The CDR3 loop spans 15 amino acids. V lost 0 bases to trimming and J lost 1 base; unmatched junction nucleotides: 3. CDR1 is SGDLS, CDR2 YYNGEE, per germline. The CDR3 DNA reads TGTGCCAGCAGCGTAGTTGGGGACAGTAACTATGGCTACACCTTC. This encodes CASSVVGDSNYGYTF.

This chain uses TRBV4-3 with TRBJ1-4; 7 nucleotides align to TRBD1. The germline V gene has CDR1 LGHNA and CDR2 YSLEER. CDR3 length: 18 residues. J lost 7 bases, V lost 0 bases, and 14 bases had no gene match. The CDR3 region has the DNA TGCGCCAGCAGCCAAGATCCACCAGGGCGGCAGGGGGGTGAAAAACTGTTTTTT. It yields the protein CASSQDPPGRQGGEKLFF.

This clone was seen a single time. V and J are TRBV10-2 and TRBJ1-6; D is possibly TRBD1 (6 bases). Germline V gene data show CDR1 as WSHSY and CDR2 as SAAADI. Deletions cut 6 bases from V and 7 bases from J, with 19 bases between. The CDR3 spans 16 residues. The CDR3 sequence: CASRPDLTGRNSPLHF. CDR3 sequence (DNA): TGCGCCAGCAGGCCCGACTTAACAGGGCGGAATTCACCCCTCCACTTT.

The chain has TRBV6-4 and TRBJ2-6; D perhaps matches TRBD1 (5 bases). This CDR3 has 14 residues. Germline CDR1 MRHNA, CDR2 SNTAGT. Trimming removed 9 bases from V and 0 bases from J, with 9 bases in between. CDR3 sequence reads: CASSTVSGANVLTF. In DNA, the CDR3 is TGTGCCAGTTCGACAGTCTCTGGGGCCAACGTCCTGACTTTC.

DNA for the CDR3: TGCGCCAGCAGCTTGGACCCAGGGATTAGGGAGCAGTTCTTC. It codes for CASSLDPGIREQFF. The chain links TRBV5-1 to TRBJ2-1, with D perhaps TRBD1 (5 bases). Germline CDR1 and CDR2: SGHRS and YFSETQ. There are 14 residues in the CDR3. V lost 0 bases and J 10 bases, leaving 14 bases between the germline ends.

The chain uses TRBV29-1 and TRBJ2-5, with TRBD2 identical over 15 bases. Germline loops: CDR1 SQVTM, CDR2 ANQGSEA. Trimming removed 6 bases from V and 3 bases from J; junction bases left unmatched: 8. This CDR3 has 16 amino acids. The CDR3 coding sequence is TGCAGCGTCGCCGGGACTAGCGGGGGGTTCGAAGAGACCCAGTACTTC. Translating gives CSVAGTSGGFEETQYF.

The chain couples TRBV5-1 to TRBJ1-3, with D possibly TRBD1 on 5 matching bases. This CDR3 comprises 15 residues. The germline CDR1 and CDR2 sequences are SGHRS and YFSETQ. V lost 4 bases and J lost 4, with 15 bases in between. The chain's CDR3 is CASSQVQGTGNTIYF. The CDR3 DNA reads TGCGCCAGCAGCCAGGTCCAGGGAACCGGAAACACCATATATTTT. Full variable domain (rest looked up from reference TRBV5-1 and TRBJ1-3): KAGVTQTPRYLIKTRGQQVTLSCSPISGHRSVSWYQQTPGQGLQFLFEYFSETQRNKGNFPGRFSGRQFSNSRSEMNVSTLELGDSALYLCASSQVQGTGNTIYFGEGSWLTVV.

The CDR3, as DNA: TGTGCCAGCAGCCGGGAAGAGGGCCAAGAGACCCAGTACTTC. This sequence encodes CASSREEGQETQYF. The chain carries TRBV7-9 and TRBJ2-5; the D gene is possibly TRBD2 (5 bases). The germline gives CDR1 SEHNR, CDR2 FQNEAQ (reference sequence). The V gene lost 5 bases and the J gene lost 1 base, with 11 bases spanning the gap. CDR3 length: 14 amino acids.

This sequence joins TRBV5-5 and TRBJ2-5, with unresolved D. This CDR3 region has 13 residues. CDR1 is SGHKS and CDR2 is YYEKEE in the germline V gene (reference sequence). Trimming pared 4 bases from V and 5 bases from J, leaving 12 bases between. In DNA, the CDR3 is TGTGCCAGCAGCCAAGACTCCCCGGAGACCCAGTACTTC. It encodes CASSQDSPETQYF.

A word on this clone: The same CDR3 arises from other DNA sequences in this sample as well. This chain uses TRBV28 with TRBJ2-1; D uncertain. The CDR3 is 12 amino acids. Trimming stripped 3 bases from V and 4 bases from J, with 4 bases between. The germline V gene encodes CDR1 MDHEN and CDR2 SYDVKM. CDR3 sequence (DNA): TGTGCCAGCAGTTTGACATACAATGAGCAGTTCTTC. Translated, it gives CASSLTYNEQFF.

The V call is TRBV7-9, the J call TRBJ2-5; D is unclear. V was pared by 1 base and J by 3 bases, with 12 bases between. Germline values: CDR1 SEHNR, CDR2 FQNEAQ (reference sequence). The CDR3 totals 15 residues. The CDR3 is CASSLVLLPEETQYF. In DNA form, the CDR3 reads TGTGCCAGCAGCTTAGTTCTTCTACCGGAAGAGACCCAGTACTTC. Looking up the rest from reference TRBV7-9 and TRBJ2-5 gives the full variable domain: DTGVSQNPRHKITKRGQNVTFRCDPISEHNRLYWYRQTLGQGPEFLTYFQNEAQLEKSRLLSDRFSAERPKGSFSTLEIQRTEQGDSAMYLCASSLVLLPEETQYFGPGTRLLVL.

This sequence joins TRBV2 and TRBJ1-5; 7 positions agree with TRBD1. V was pared by 6 bases and J by 3 bases, with 5 bases of the junction left unmatched. This CDR3 region has 14 residues. The germline V gene has CDR1 SNHLY and CDR2 FYNNEI. In nucleotides, the CDR3 is TGTGCCAGCAGGGAACAGGGGTACAATCAGCCCCAGCATTTT. It translates to CASREQGYNQPQHF. Combining the CDR3 with reference TRBV2 and TRBJ1-5 gives the whole variable domain EPEVTQTPSHQVTQMGQEVILRCVPISNHLYFYWYRQILGQKVEFLVSFYNNEISEKSEIFDDQFSVERPDGSNFTLKIRSTKLEDSAMYFCASREQGYNQPQHFGDGTRLSIL.

As to this clone: This sample also contains other DNA sequences that code for the same CDR3. This chain links TRBV11-3 with TRBJ1-6; a weak D match, TRBD1 (6 bases). Germline CDR1 and CDR2: SGHNT and YENEEA. With 9 bases removed from V and 8 bases from J, the gap between germline ends came to 20 bases. The CDR3 totals 15 residues. The CDR3 sequence: CASTRRGGRDSPLHF. The CDR3 nucleotides are TGTGCCAGTACCCGCCGGGGGGGGCGGGATTCACCCCTCCACTTT.